This T cell receptor beta chain is from a study of blood T cell repertoires in COVID-19. Study processing details: Amplification from reference gene primers served as the basis for estimated nucleated cell counts. Produced via immunoSEQ multiplex PCR; TCRdb's table is partial and in-frame only. V and J calls and clone size are copied from that table; D and trimming were computed from the DNA. The sample lists about 94,000 clones, around 86% occurring once. This CDR3 has 15 residues. With V trimmed by 2 bases and J by 2 bases, 3 bases remained unmatched. CDR1 and CDR2 (germline): LGHNA, YSLEER. The specimen sequenced was peripheral blood. The sequence was collected from a woman of 80 years or more with acute or convalescent COVID-19. The genes are TRBV4-3 and TRBJ2-4; 7 bases are a match to TRBD1. The CDR3 bases are TGCGCCAGCAGCCAAAACAGGGGCACCAAAAACATTCAGTACTTC. It yields the protein CASSQNRGTKNIQYF.